This section outlines one TCR beta chain sequence together with its context. The antigen it recognizes is unknown. Base quality data are lacking; no much larger clone is found one base away. Using the deep immunoSEQ assay, TCR CDR3 regions were amplified from genomic DNA by multiplex PCR. Extracted genomic DNA from each cell subset was distributed evenly across all wells of several immunoSEQ 96-well plates, and each plate was treated as a replicate. For unsorted PBMC, roughly 330 ng of genomic DNA, equivalent to tens of thousands of T cell genomes, went into each replicate PCR. Genomic DNA from unsorted PBMC was sequenced over ten immunoSEQ deep assay plates. Purified libraries were measured with a Qubit 3.0 fluorometer, size-checked on a Bioanalyzer 2100, and measured again with the KAPA Library Quantification kit. Every immunoSEQ 96-well plate was sequenced on a separate single-read 150-cycle Illumina NextSeq 550 flow cell. On the study's bioinformatics: Because the immunoSEQ output included only junctional sequences and no quality scores, the filtering could not be the same as the filtering used for full-length reads. To assign V/J genes and CDR3, sequences were annotated against IMGT germline references using PyIR, a Python wrapper for IgBLAST v1.9. Reads were filtered out if the reads had weak V/J assignments (E-value above 1e-6), no CDR3, stop codons, out-of-frame junctions, or ambiguous translated residues. V3J clonotypes were defined by identical inferred V gene, J gene, and CDR3 amino acid sequence. The percentage overlap between two repertoires was calculated by dividing the number of shared unique clonotypes by the size of the smaller repertoire. Three approaches were used to assess repertoire richness: RTK rarefaction, the Chao1 estimator, and Recon v2.1 estimates of unobserved clonotypes. Entries here come from immuneACCESS through TCRdb and include only in-frame sequences with V and J called. Some clones fail to appear in such tables; in the studies checked, an unresolved V gene covers under half of the shortfall, and the cause of the remainder is unknown. Clone size and V and J calls were adopted from that table, with D and trimming inferred from the DNA. The table for this sample lists 450,000 or so clones; about 74% of them were counted only once. The top ten clonotypes cover more than 10% of the sample.

This entry is derived from a study of shared clonotypes between healthy human individuals (dated by TCRdb to the early 2020s). A note on the overall study: The cohort included three men and a couple of women between 18 and 49 years of age. Libraries were prepared and TCR repertoires were sequenced by different laboratories using diverse techniques, in order to increase sequencing depth and limit assay-specific biases. The study deeply sequenced blood TCR repertoires of several healthy adults to estimate repertoire size and the extent of clonotype sharing between individuals. Per donor, leukapheresis produced somewhere between about 0.94 and 8.9 billion PBMCs.

The CDR3 runs 12 amino acids, cysteine and phenylalanine included. The entry retains the CDR3 DNA only, 36 bases that are in frame from base 1. Via the germline V gene, CDR1 is SGHTA and CDR2 FQGNSA. The V end loses 3 bases and the J end loses 4 bases, and a stretch of 6 bases separates them. The study at large found these results: Pairwise subsampling indicated that sequencing depth was expected to affect the degree of clonotype sharing among donors. Sampling was restricted to blood, and TCR repertoires in tissues likely differ from the TCR repertoires found in blood. Because the study included only a small number of donors, the genetic and exposure-history diversity represented was limited.

The donors were healthy, HIV-negative adults who had no recently reported acute infections or vaccinations. Every donor was a Caucasian adult residing in Nashville, Tennessee, USA. For unsorted samples, approximately 81 million PBMCs were counted, and genomic DNA was extracted using the QIAamp DNA Blood Mini kit. After blood collection by leukapheresis, PBMCs were isolated using Ficoll-Histopaque density gradient centrifugation and then cryopreserved in the vapor phase of liquid nitrogen. The receptor comes from a woman between 40 and 50 years old in good health. Some clones in this sample may be carry-over from other donors' samples. This chain joins TRBV7-2 to TRBJ2-5; the D call could be TRBD1 or TRBD2, with each sharing 5 bases. Sequenced: PBMCs. The nucleotide sequence is TGTGCCAGCAGCTTTGGGGGAGAGACCCAGTACTTC. Protein translation: CASSFGGETQYF.